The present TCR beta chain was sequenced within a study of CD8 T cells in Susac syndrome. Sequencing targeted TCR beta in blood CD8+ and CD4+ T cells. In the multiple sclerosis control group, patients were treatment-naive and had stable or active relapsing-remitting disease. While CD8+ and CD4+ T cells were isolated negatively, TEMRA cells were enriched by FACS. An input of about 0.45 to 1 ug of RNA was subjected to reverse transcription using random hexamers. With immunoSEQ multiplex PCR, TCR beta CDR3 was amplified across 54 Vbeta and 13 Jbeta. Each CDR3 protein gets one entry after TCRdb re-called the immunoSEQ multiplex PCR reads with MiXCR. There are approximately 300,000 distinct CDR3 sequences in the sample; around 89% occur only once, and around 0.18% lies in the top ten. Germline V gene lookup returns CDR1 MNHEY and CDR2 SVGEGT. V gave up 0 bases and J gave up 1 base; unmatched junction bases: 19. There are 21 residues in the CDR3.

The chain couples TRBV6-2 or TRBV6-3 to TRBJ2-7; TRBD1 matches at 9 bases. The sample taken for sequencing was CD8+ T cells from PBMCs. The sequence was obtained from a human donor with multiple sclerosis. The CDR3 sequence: CASSYSSVGDRGKTLSYEQYF. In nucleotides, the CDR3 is TGTGCCAGCAGTTACTCGAGCGTCGGCGACAGGGGGAAAACTTTATCCTACGAGCAGTACTTC.